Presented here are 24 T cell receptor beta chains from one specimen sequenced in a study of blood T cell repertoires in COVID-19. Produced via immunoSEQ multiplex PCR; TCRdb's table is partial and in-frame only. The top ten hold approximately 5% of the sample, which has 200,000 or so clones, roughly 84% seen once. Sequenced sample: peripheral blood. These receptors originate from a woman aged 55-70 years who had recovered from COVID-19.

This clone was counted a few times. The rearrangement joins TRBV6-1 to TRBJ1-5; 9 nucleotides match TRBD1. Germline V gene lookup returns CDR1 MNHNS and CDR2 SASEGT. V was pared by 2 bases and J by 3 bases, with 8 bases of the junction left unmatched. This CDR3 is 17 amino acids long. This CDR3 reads CASSELSGTGTNQPQHF. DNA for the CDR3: TGTGCCAGCAGTGAACTATCCGGGACAGGGACCAATCAGCCCCAGCATTTT.

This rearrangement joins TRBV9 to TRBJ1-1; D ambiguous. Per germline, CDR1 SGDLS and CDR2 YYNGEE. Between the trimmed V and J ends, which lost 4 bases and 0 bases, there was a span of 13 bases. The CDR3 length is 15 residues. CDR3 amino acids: CASSTSRNLNTEAFF. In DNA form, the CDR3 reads TGTGCCAGCAGCACTTCAAGAAACTTGAACACTGAAGCTTTCTTT.

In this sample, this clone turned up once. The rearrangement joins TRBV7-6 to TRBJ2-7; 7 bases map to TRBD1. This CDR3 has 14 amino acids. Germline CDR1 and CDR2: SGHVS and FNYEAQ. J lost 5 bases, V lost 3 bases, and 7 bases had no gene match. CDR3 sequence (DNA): TGTGCCAGCAGCTTGGGGCCCACAGGGGACGAGCAGTACTTC. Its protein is CASSLGPTGDEQYF.

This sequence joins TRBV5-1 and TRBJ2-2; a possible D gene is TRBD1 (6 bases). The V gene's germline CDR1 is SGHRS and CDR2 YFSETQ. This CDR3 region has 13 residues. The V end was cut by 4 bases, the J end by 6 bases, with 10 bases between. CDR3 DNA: TGCGCCAGCAGCCCGTGGGGGCCCGGGGAGCTGTTTTTT. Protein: CASSPWGPGELFF.

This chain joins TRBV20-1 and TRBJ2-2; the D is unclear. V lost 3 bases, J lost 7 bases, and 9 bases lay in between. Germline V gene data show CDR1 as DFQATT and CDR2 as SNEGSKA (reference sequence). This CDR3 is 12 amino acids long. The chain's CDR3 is CSASKSDGELFF. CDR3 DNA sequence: TGCAGTGCTAGTAAATCAGACGGGGAGCTGTTTTTT.

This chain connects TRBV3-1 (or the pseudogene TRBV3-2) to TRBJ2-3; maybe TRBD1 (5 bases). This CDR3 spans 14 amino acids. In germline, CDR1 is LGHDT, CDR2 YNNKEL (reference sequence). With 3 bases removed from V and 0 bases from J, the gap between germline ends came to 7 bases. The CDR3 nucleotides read TGTGCCAGCAGCCATGGGGCCAGCACAGATACGCAGTATTTT. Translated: CASSHGASTDTQYF.

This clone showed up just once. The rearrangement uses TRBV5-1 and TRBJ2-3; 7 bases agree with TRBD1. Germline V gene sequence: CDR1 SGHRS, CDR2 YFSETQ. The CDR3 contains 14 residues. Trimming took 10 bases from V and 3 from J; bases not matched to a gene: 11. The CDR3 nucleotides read TGCGCCTCCTACCAGGGGGAAACTACAGATACGCAGTATTTT. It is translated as CASYQGETTDTQYF.

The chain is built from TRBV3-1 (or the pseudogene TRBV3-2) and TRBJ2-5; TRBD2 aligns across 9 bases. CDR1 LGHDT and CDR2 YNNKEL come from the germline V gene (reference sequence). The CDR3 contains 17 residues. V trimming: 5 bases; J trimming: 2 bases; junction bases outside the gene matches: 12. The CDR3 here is CASSSIERGAYQETQYF. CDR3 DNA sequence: TGTGCCAGCAGCTCTATAGAGCGGGGGGCTTATCAAGAGACCCAGTACTTC.

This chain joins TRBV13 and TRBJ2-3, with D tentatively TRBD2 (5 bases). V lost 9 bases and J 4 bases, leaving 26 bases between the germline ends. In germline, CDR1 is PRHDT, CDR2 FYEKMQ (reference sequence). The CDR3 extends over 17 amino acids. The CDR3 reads CASIEGLSCGCADTQYF. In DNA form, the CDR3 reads TGTGCCAGTATCGAGGGCCTTTCGTGTGGGTGTGCAGATACGCAGTATTTT.

The CDR3 DNA reads as TGTGCCAGCTCATCTCTAGTTGGTGTTAACACCGGGGAGCTGTTTTTT. It yields the protein CASSSLVGVNTGELFF. The chain links TRBV18 to TRBJ2-2; D call uncertain. The CDR3 has 16 residues. Germline values: CDR1 KGHSH, CDR2 LQKENI. The V gene lost 5 bases and the J gene lost 2 bases, with 15 bases spanning the gap.

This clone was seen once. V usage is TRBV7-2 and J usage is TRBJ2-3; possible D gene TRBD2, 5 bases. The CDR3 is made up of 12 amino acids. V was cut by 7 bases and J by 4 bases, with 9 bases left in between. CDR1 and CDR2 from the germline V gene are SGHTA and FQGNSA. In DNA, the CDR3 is TGTGCCAGCAACGCGGGTCCAGATACGCAGTATTTT. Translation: CASNAGPDTQYF.

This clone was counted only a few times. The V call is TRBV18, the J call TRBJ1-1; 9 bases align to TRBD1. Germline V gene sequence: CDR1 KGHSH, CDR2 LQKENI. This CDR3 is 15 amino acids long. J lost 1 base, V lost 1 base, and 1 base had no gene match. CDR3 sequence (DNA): TGTGCCAGCTCACCACAGACAGGGGGGAACACTGAAGCTTTCTTT. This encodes CASSPQTGGNTEAFF.

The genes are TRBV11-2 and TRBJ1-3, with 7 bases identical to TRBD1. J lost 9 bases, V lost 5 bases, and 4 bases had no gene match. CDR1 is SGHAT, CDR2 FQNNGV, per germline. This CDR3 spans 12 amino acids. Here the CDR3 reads CASSPAGGTIYF. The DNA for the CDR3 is TGTGCCAGCAGCCCCGCAGGGGGCACCATATATTTT.

CDR3 loop: CASSPPGRGQETQYF. The DNA for the CDR3 is TGTGCCAGCTCACCACCGGGTCGGGGCCAAGAGACCCAGTACTTC. The chain uses TRBV18 and TRBJ2-5; perhaps TRBD2 as D (5 bases). Trimming removed 0 bases at V and 1 base at J, with 9 bases between. The CDR3 length is 15 residues. CDR1 and CDR2 from the germline V gene are KGHSH and LQKENI.

The DNA for the CDR3 is TGTGCCTGGAGTTCATCGACAGGGGGCGGGTGGAACACCGGGGAGCTGTTTTTT. It yields the protein CAWSSSTGGGWNTGELFF. The rearrangement uses TRBV30 and TRBJ2-2; the match to TRBD1 covers 10 bases. Losses at the gene ends were 2 bases for V and 1 base for J; bases not matched to a gene: 10. Germline CDR1 reads GTSNPN; CDR2 reads SVGIG (reference sequence). The CDR3 consists of 18 residues.

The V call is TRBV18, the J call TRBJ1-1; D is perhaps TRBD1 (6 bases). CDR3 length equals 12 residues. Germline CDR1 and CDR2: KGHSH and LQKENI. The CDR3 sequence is CAGRGGNTEAFF. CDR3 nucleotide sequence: TGTGCAGGAAGGGGGGGGAACACTGAAGCTTTCTTT.

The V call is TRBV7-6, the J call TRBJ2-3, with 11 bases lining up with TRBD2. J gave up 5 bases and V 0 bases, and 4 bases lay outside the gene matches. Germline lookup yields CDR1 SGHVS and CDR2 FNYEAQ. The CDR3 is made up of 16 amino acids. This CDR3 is CASSLASGGDKDTQYF. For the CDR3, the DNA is TGTGCCAGCAGCTTAGCTAGCGGGGGGGATAAAGATACGCAGTATTTT.

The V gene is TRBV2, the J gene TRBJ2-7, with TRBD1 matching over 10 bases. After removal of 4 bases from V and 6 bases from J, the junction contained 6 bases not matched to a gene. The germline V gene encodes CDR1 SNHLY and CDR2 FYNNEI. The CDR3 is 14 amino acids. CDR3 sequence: CASSGGTGEGEQYF. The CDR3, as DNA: TGTGCCAGCAGTGGGGGGACAGGGGAGGGCGAGCAGTACTTC.

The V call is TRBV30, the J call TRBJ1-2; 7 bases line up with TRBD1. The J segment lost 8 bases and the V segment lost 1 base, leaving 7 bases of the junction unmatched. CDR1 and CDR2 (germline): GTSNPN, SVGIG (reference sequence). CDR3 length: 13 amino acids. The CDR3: CAWSANRGEGYTF. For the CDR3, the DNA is TGTGCCTGGAGTGCTAACAGGGGTGAAGGCTACACCTTC.

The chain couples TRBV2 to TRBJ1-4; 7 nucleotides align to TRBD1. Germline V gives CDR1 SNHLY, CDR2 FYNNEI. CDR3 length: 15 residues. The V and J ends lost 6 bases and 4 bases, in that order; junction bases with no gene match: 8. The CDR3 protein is CASRNRDSGNEKLFF. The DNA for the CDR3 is TGTGCCAGCAGAAACCGGGACAGTGGTAATGAAAAACTGTTTTTT.

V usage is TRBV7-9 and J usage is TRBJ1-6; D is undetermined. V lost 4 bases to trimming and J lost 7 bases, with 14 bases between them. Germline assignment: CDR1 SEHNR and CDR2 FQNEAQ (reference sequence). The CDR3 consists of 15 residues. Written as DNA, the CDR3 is TGTGCCAGCAGCTCATTGAGGGAGAGAAATTCACCCCTCCACTTT. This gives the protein CASSSLRERNSPLHF. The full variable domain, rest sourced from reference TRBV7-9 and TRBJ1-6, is DTGVSQNPRHKITKRGQNVTFRCDPISEHNRLYWYRQTLGQGPEFLTYFQNEAQLEKSRLLSDRFSAERPKGSFSTLEIQRTEQGDSAMYLCASSSLRERNSPLHFGNGTRLTVT.

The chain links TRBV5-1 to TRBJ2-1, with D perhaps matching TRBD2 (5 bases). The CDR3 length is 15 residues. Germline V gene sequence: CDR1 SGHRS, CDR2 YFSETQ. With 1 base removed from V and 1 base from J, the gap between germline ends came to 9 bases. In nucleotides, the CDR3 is TGCGCCAGCAGCTTGACTAGTGTGTCCTACAATGAGCAGTTCTTC. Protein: CASSLTSVSYNEQFF.

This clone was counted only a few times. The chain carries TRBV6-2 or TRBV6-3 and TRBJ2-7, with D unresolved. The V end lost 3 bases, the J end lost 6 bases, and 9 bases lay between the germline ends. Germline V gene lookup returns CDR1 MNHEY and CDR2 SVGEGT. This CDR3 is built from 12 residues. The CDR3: CASSYFSREQYF. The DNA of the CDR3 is TGTGCCAGCAGTTATTTCTCCCGCGAGCAGTACTTC.

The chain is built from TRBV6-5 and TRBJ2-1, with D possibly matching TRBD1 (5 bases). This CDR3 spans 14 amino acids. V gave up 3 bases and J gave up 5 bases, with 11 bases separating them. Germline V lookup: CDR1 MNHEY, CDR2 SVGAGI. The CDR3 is CASSYQQANNEQFF. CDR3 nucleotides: TGTGCCAGCAGTTATCAACAGGCAAACAATGAGCAGTTCTTC.